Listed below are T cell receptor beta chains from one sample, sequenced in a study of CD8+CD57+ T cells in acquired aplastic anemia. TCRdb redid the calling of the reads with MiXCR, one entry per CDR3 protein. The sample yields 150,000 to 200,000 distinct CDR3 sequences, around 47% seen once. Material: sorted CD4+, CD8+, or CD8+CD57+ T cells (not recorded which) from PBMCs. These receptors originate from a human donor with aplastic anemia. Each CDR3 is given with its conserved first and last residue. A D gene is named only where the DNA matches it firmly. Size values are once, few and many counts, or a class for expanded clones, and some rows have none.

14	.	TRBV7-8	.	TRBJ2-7	TGTGCCAGCAGCTTCCGGGGCAGTTCCCACGAGCAGTACTTC	CASSFRGSSHEQYF
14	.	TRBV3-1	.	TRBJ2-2	TGTGCCAGCAGCCATGCGGCTAACACCGGGGAGCTGTTTTTT	CASSHAANTGELFF
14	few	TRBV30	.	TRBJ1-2	TGTGCCTGGGATGCCCGGCGGGGAAACTATGGCTACACCTTC	CAWDARRGNYGYTF
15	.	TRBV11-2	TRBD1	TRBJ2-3	TGTGCCAGCAGCTTAGGCCTACAGGGGGCAGATACGCAGTATTTT	CASSLGLQGADTQYF
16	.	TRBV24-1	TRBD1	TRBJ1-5	TGTGCCACCAGTGTTGCGGGACAGGGTAGCAATCAGCCCCAGCATTTT	CATSVAGQGSNQPQHF
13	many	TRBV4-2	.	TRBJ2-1	TGTGCCAGCAGCCAAGATCCTTACCCGGGGCAGTTCTTC	CASSQDPYPGQFF
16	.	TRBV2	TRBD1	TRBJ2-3	TGTGCCAGCAGTGAAAGGCGACAGGGGGCGGGAGATACGCAGTATTTT	CASSERRQGAGDTQYF
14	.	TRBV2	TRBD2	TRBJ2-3	TGTGCCAGCAGCTTACTAGCGCGCACAGATACGCAGTATTTT	CASSLLARTDTQYF
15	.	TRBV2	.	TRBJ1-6	TGTGCCAGCAGAGACAGGTTTGGGGGCGATTCACCCCTCCACTTT	CASRDRFGGDSPLHF
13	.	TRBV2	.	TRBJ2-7	TGTGCCAGCAGTCCAGGGGATATGGGCGAGCAGTACTTC	CASSPGDMGEQYF
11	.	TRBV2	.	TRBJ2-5	TGTGCCAGCAGTCCTGTTCACGACCAGTACTTC	CASSPVHDQYF
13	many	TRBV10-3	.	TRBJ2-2	TGTGCCATCAGAGGGACAATCACCGGGGAGCTGTTTTTT	CAIRGTITGELFF
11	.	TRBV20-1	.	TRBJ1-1	TGCAGTGCCATATTAAAGGCTGAAGCTTTCTTT	CSAILKAEAFF
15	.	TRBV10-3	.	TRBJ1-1	TGTGCCATCAGTGAACGGACAGAAATGAACACTGAAGCTTTCTTT	CAISERTEMNTEAFF
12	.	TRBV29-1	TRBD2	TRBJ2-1	TGCAGCGTTCTCCAAGGGAGCGGGACCCAGTTCTTC	CSVLQGSGTQFF
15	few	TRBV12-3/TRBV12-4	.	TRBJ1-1	TGTGCCAGCAGTTTGCTCGGGGGAAAGAACACTGAAGCTTTCTTT	CASSLLGGKNTEAFF
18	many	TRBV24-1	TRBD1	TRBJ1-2	TGTGCCACCAGTTCTTACCGGGACAGCGCCTATGGAGCGGATGGCTACACCTTC	CATSSYRDSAYGADGYTF
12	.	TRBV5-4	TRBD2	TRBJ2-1	TGTGCCAGCAGCGGGGGGGGGAATGAGCAGTTCTTC	CASSGGGNEQFF
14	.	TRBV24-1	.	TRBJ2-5	TGTGCCACCAGTGATTCCATAGGGATTGAGACCCAGTACTTC	CATSDSIGIETQYF
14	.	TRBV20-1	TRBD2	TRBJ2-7	TGCAGTGCTAGCGAAGCGGGAGTGTCCTACGAGCAGTACTTC	CSASEAGVSYEQYF
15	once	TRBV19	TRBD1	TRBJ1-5	TGTGCCAGTAGTGTCGTTGACAGGGACAATCAGCCCCAGCATTTT	CASSVVDRDNQPQHF
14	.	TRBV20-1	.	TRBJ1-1	TGCAGTGCTAGCCGGGGGAACTCCTACAATGAGCAGTTCTTT	CSASRGNSYNEQFF
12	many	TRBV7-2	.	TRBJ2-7	TGTGCCAGCAGCTTAAGGCAGGGGGAGCAGTACTTC	CASSLRQGEQYF
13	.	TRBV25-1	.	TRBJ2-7	TGTGCCAGCAGCGGAGAAGGGGTGTACGAGCAGTACTTC	CASSGEGVYEQYF
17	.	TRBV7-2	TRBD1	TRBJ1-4	TGTGCCAGCAGCTTAGTGCGCGGACAGGGTACTAATGAAAAACTGTTTTTT	CASSLVRGQGTNEKLFF
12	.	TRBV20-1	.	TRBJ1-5	TGCAGTGTCGGACGGAAAAATCAGCCCCAGCATTTT	CSVGRKNQPQHF
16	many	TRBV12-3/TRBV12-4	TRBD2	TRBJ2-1	TGTGCCAGCAACCTACGCCCCTTCACTAGCGGCAATGAGCAGTTCTTC	CASNLRPFTSGNEQFF
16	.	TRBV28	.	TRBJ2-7	TGTGCCAGCAGTTTGGGGAATGTGCCGCAGTCCTACGAGCAGTACTTC	CASSLGNVPQSYEQYF
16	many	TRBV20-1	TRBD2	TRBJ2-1	TGCAGTGCTAGGCCTCCGGTAGCGGGCTCCTACAATGAGCAGTTCTTC	CSARPPVAGSYNEQFF
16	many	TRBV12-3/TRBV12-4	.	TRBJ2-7	TGTGCCAGCAGCCCTCTTAATAGTCAATATACCTACGAGCAGTACTTC	CASSPLNSQYTYEQYF
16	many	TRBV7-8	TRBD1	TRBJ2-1	TGTGCCAGCAGCTTAGATGGGACAGGGGCGTACAATGAGCAGTTCTTC	CASSLDGTGAYNEQFF
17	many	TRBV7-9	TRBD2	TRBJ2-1	TGTGCCAGCAGCTTCCTGCGAGCTAGCGGAGTCTACACCGAGCAGTTCTTC	CASSFLRASGVYTEQFF
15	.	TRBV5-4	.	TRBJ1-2	TGTGCCAGCAGCCAGTTAGGCACAGCAAACTATGGCTACACCTTC	CASSQLGTANYGYTF
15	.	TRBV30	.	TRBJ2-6	TGTGCCTGGAATGGGTTCAGCTCTGGGGCCAACGTCCTGACTTTC	CAWNGFSSGANVLTF
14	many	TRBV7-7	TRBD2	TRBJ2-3	TGTGCTAGCAGCTCGCTAGCGGGAGATGGTACGCAGTATTTT	CASSSLAGDGTQYF
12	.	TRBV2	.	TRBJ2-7	TGTGCCAGCAGATGGGACAACTACGAGCAGTACTTC	CASRWDNYEQYF
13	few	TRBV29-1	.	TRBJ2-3	TGCAGCGTTGATTTCCAGGGAACAGATACGCAGTATTTT	CSVDFQGTDTQYF
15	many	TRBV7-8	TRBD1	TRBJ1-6	TGTGCCAGCAGCTTAGCAGGGACAGGCTACTCACCCCTCCACTTT	CASSLAGTGYSPLHF
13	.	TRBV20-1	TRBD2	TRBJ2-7	TGCAGTGCTAAAACGGGAGGGCCGGTCGAGCAGTACTTC	CSAKTGGPVEQYF
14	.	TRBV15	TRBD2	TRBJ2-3	TGTGCCACCAGCAGAGATCGGCTAGCGGTAGGGCAGTATTTT	CATSRDRLAVGQYF
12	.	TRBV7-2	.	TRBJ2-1	TGTGCCAGCAGCTTACTGGGCTATGAGCAGTTCTTC	CASSLLGYEQFF
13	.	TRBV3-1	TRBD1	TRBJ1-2	TGTGCCAGCAGGTTACAGGGGGCGGTTGGCTACACCTTC	CASRLQGAVGYTF
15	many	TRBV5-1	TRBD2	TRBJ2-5	TGCGCCAGCAGCCGGACTAGCGGGAGTGGAGAGACCCAGTACTTC	CASSRTSGSGETQYF
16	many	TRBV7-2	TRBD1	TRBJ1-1	TGTGCCAGCAGTTCCCAGGGGGCGGTATATAACACTGAAGCTTTCTTT	CASSSQGAVYNTEAFF
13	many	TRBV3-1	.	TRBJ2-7	TGTGCCAGCAGCCAAAATCCGAGCTACGAGCAGTACTTC	CASSQNPSYEQYF
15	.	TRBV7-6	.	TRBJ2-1	TGTGCCAGCAGCTTTGGCGGGAACTCCTACAATGAGCAGTTCTTC	CASSFGGNSYNEQFF
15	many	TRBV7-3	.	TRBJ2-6	TGTGCCAGCAGCGCCGGTTTCGCTGGGGCCAACGTCCTGACTTTC	CASSAGFAGANVLTF
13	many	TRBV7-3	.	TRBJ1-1	TGTGCCAGCAGCTCATCCTCCGGGTCCCAAGCTTTCTTT	CASSSSSGSQAFF
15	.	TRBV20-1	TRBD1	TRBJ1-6	TGCAGTGCTAGAGCGGTAACAGGGGGCGATTCACCCCTCCACTTT	CSARAVTGGDSPLHF
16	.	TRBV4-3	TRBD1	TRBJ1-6	TGCGCCAGCAGCCAAGGGCTAACAGGGGGCGGCTCACCCCTCCACTTT	CASSQGLTGGGSPLHF
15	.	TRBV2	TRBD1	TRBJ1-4	TGTGCCAGCAGTGTTGGGACAGGGGCTAATGAAAAACTGTTTTTT	CASSVGTGANEKLFF
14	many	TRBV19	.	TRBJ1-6	TGTGCCAGTAGTATAGGACAGAACCGTTCACCCCTCCACTTT	CASSIGQNRSPLHF
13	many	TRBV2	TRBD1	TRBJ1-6	TGTGCCAGCCGGCGGGACAGAACATCACCCCTCCACTTT	CASRRDRTSPLHF